Listed here are 29 T cell receptor beta chains from one sample, sequenced in a study of identical twins' blood T cells. TCRdb re-derived calls from the 5' RACE reads in MiXCR, one entry per CDR3 protein. The sample records 300,000 to 400,000 distinct CDR3 sequences, 28% being singletons. Material for sequencing was PBMCs. The source is a woman aged 18-49 years in good health.

As for this clonotype: Since a much larger clone is just one base distant, this may be a read error. The rearrangement joins TRBV18 to TRBJ1-1; D is ambiguous. CDR1 and CDR2 (germline): KGHSH, LQKENI. Trimming shortened V by 3 bases and J by 6 bases, and 14 bases separated the two germline ends. CDR3 length equals 14 residues. The CDR3, as DNA: TGTGCCAGCTCACCTAGCGGAATCTACGCTGAAGCTTTCTTT. The encoded protein is CASSPSGIYAEAFF.

This clonotype was seen at least ten times. The chain couples TRBV9 to TRBJ1-4; no reliable D call. Germline CDR1 SGDLS, CDR2 YYNGEE. There are 15 residues in the CDR3. V lost 0 bases and J 0 bases, leaving 6 bases between the germline ends. CDR3 sequence: CASSVGGATNEKLFF. The CDR3 coding sequence is TGTGCCAGCAGCGTAGGGGGTGCAACTAATGAAAAACTGTTTTTT. Full variable domain (missing parts from reference TRBV9 and TRBJ1-4): DSGVTQTPKHLITATGQRVTLRCSPRSGDLSVYWYQQSLDQGLQFLIQYYNGEERAKGNILERFSAQQFPDLHSELNLSSLELGDSALYFCASSVGGATNEKLFFGSGTQLSVL.

The gene calls are TRBV20-1 and TRBJ1-1; D is possibly TRBD1 (6 bases). CDR1 is DFQATT, CDR2 SNEGSKA, per germline (reference sequence). This CDR3 is 14 amino acids long. V dropped 2 bases and J dropped 0 bases, with 10 bases sitting between them. The CDR3 coding sequence is TGCAGTGCTAGACGACAGGCTATGAACACTGAAGCTTTCTTT. Its protein is CSARRQAMNTEAFF.

The CDR3 sequence is CASHPYGGSYNSPLHF. The CDR3 nucleotides read TGTGCCAGCCACCCGTATGGGGGTTCCTATAATTCACCCCTCCACTTT. The V and J genes are TRBV7-9 and TRBJ1-6; tentatively, D is TRBD1 (5 bases). The length of the CDR3 is 16 residues. CDR1 and CDR2 (germline): SEHNR, FQNEAQ (reference sequence). Trimming took 8 bases from V and 1 from J, leaving 15 bases between them.

This clonotype was seen a handful of times. The CDR3 spells CSARGTGESYGYTF. DNA for the CDR3: TGCAGTGCTAGAGGCACAGGGGAATCGTATGGCTACACCTTC. The J gene is TRBJ1-2, the V gene TRBV20-1; 7 positions agree with TRBD1. Per the germline V gene, CDR1 is DFQATT and CDR2 is SNEGSKA (reference sequence). This CDR3 contains 14 residues. J was trimmed by 5 bases and V by 1 base; bases with no gene match: 7.

This clonotype occurred many times. The genes are TRBV20-1 and TRBJ2-3; unclear D gene. The CDR3 extends over 15 amino acids. Trimming cost V 0 bases and J 2 bases, with 12 bases left between them. CDR1 DFQATT and CDR2 SNEGSKA come from the germline V gene (reference sequence). The CDR3 DNA reads TGCAGTGCTAGAGACGATGCAGGCCCCACAGATACGCAGTATTTT. It encodes CSARDDAGPTDTQYF.

The V and J genes are TRBV5-1 and TRBJ1-1, with D perhaps TRBD1 (5 bases). Trimming stripped 3 bases from V and 0 bases from J, with 9 bases between. The CDR3 is 14 amino acids. Germline V gene data show CDR1 as SGHRS and CDR2 as YFSETQ. CDR3 in DNA: TGCGCCAGCAGCTGGGACGGGATGAACACTGAAGCTTTCTTT. This translates into CASSWDGMNTEAFF.

In the case of this clonotype: At one end, the junction sequence differs from germline, possibly due to a read error. V usage is TRBV27 and J usage is TRBJ1-3, with D possibly TRBD1 on 6 matching bases. The germline CDR1 and CDR2 sequences are MNHEY and SMNVEV (reference sequence). The CDR3 sequence is 15 residues long. This CDR3 is CSSSPGAGAGNTIYF. The DNA for the CDR3 is TGTTCCAGCAGCCCCGGTGCAGGGGCTGGAAACACCATATATTTT.

In this sample, this clonotype turned up many times. This chain uses TRBV28 with TRBJ2-1, with D unresolved. The CDR3 is made up of 15 amino acids. Germline V gives CDR1 MDHEN, CDR2 SYDVKM. V lost 6 bases and J lost 9, with 21 bases in between. The CDR3 sequence is CASSPYRVKSSEQFF. The CDR3 DNA reads as TGTGCCAGCAGCCCGTACCGAGTTAAGTCCTCTGAGCAGTTCTTC.

The chain uses TRBV11-2 and TRBJ1-2; no reliable D call. The CDR3 runs 14 residues. V gave up 2 bases and J gave up 2 bases, with 9 bases separating them. Per germline, CDR1 SGHAT and CDR2 FQNNGV. In DNA, the CDR3 is TGTGCCAGCAGCTTAAAAGGGATCAACTATGGCTACACCTTC. Translation gives CASSLKGINYGYTF.

The gene calls are TRBV24-1 and TRBJ2-5; D gene unclear. The V end was cut by 2 bases, the J end by 0 bases, with 9 bases between. Germline assignment: CDR1 KGHDR and CDR2 SFDVKD. The CDR3 sequence is 15 residues long. CDR3 residues: CATSDSSDHQETQYF. The CDR3 coding sequence is TGTGCCACCAGTGATTCGTCCGATCACCAAGAGACCCAGTACTTC.

The V call is TRBV19, the J call TRBJ1-6; 7 nucleotides line up with TRBD1. After removal of 3 bases from V and 0 bases from J, the junction contained 8 bases not matched to a gene. This CDR3 spans 18 amino acids. Germline CDR1 is LNHDA and CDR2 is SQIVND (reference sequence). CDR3 protein: CASSIDRVESSYNSPLHF. CDR3 sequence (DNA): TGTGCCAGTAGTATCGACAGGGTGGAGAGCTCCTATAATTCACCCCTCCACTTT.

The chain employs TRBV5-1 and TRBJ1-1; TRBD1 aligns across 8 bases. CDR3 length: 14 residues. In germline, CDR1 is SGHRS, CDR2 YFSETQ. Trimming took 4 bases from V and 5 from J; bases not matched to a gene: 7. CDR3 region: CASSGSGTGTEAFF. In nucleotides, the CDR3 is TGCGCCAGCAGCGGGTCAGGGACAGGAACTGAAGCTTTCTTT.

This clonotype was seen a few times. The chain combines TRBV7-3 with TRBJ1-2; D perhaps matches TRBD1 (5 bases). The germline gives CDR1 SGHTA, CDR2 FQGTGA. The CDR3 sequence is 16 residues long. Deletions cut 5 bases from V and 4 bases from J, with 20 bases between. The DNA for the CDR3 is TGTGCCAGCAGCGAGAGTGGGGCGGGGATCGGCTATGGCTACACCTTC. Translating it yields CASSESGAGIGYGYTF.

This clonotype was picked up a small number of times. This chain connects TRBV7-2 to TRBJ1-3; 7 positions agree with TRBD1. CDR1 is SGHTA and CDR2 is FQGNSA in the germline V gene. The CDR3 covers 15 residues. The J segment lost 2 bases and the V segment lost 5 bases, leaving 6 bases of the junction unmatched. CDR3 sequence (DNA): TGTGCCAGCAGCAAACAGACAGGGCCTGGAAACACCATATATTTT. The encoded protein is CASSKQTGPGNTIYF.

V and J are TRBV29-1 and TRBJ2-5, with 10 nucleotides matching TRBD2. CDR3 length: 12 amino acids. Unmatched junction bases numbered 3, after V lost 6 bases and J lost 5 bases. Germline CDR1 reads SQVTM; CDR2 reads ANQGSEA. This CDR3 reads CSVLAGEETQYF. Here the CDR3 DNA reads TGCAGCGTGCTAGCGGGAGAGGAGACCCAGTACTTC.

About this clonotype itself: A read error may explain this, as a much larger clone is one base away. The gene calls are TRBV6-5 and TRBJ1-2; D is ambiguous. CDR1 MNHEY and CDR2 SVGAGI come from the germline V gene. CDR3 size: 11 residues. CDR3 amino acids: CAGSPGDGYTF. In DNA form, the CDR3 reads TGTGCCGGCAGTCCCGGAGATGGCTACACCTTC.

This clonotype showed up just a few times. The rearrangement uses TRBV5-1 and TRBJ1-4; 11 positions agree with TRBD1. Germline assignment: CDR1 SGHRS and CDR2 YFSETQ. The CDR3 contains 16 residues. The V and J ends lost 4 bases and 6 bases, in that order; junction bases with no gene match: 8. The CDR3 DNA reads as TGCGCCAGCAGCACTATGGGACAGGGGGTGGATGAAAAACTGTTTTTT. Protein: CASSTMGQGVDEKLFF.

The chain uses TRBV19 and TRBJ2-1; the match to TRBD1 covers 9 bases. Germline V gene data show CDR1 as LNHDA and CDR2 as SQIVND (reference sequence). Trimming removed 6 bases from V and 3 bases from J; junction bases left unmatched: 6. The CDR3 consists of 15 residues. CDR3 loop: CASRFGTGSYNEQFF. The CDR3 nucleotides read TGTGCCAGTAGATTTGGGACAGGGAGCTACAATGAGCAGTTCTTC.

In its sample, this clonotype was seen a few times. This sequence joins TRBV6-2 or TRBV6-3 and TRBJ1-1; 7 bases line up with TRBD1. There are 15 residues in the CDR3. J gave up 4 bases and V 0 bases, and 5 bases lay outside the gene matches. The germline gives CDR1 MNHEY, CDR2 SVGEGT. The CDR3 loop reads CASSYSTGPGTEAFF. The CDR3, as DNA: TGTGCCAGCAGTTACTCGACAGGGCCGGGCACTGAAGCTTTCTTT.

J is TRBJ2-3 and V is TRBV7-9; no definite D call. Trimming shortened V by 5 bases and J by 2 bases, and 17 bases separated the two germline ends. Germline V gene lookup returns CDR1 SEHNR and CDR2 FQNEAQ (reference sequence). The CDR3 is made up of 16 amino acids. This CDR3 is CASSPIADGFTDTQYF. In DNA, the CDR3 is TGTGCCAGCAGCCCAATCGCCGACGGATTCACAGATACGCAGTATTTT.

The chain uses TRBV7-9 and TRBJ1-4, with D unclear. With 5 bases removed from V and 5 bases from J, the gap between germline ends came to 9 bases. Germline V lookup: CDR1 SEHNR, CDR2 FQNEAQ (reference sequence). The CDR3 runs to 13 residues. The CDR3 here is CASSLRMNEKLFF. The CDR3 nucleotides are TGTGCCAGCAGCCTCAGGATGAATGAAAAACTGTTTTTT.

For this clonotype: The junction departs from the called germline gene at one end, perhaps through a read error. CDR3 in amino acids: CSVAAGGNRPQHF. CDR3 bases: TGCAGCGTGGCGGCAGGGGGCAATCGGCCCCAGCATTTT. The chain couples TRBV29-1 to TRBJ1-5, with TRBD1 matching over 8 bases. Germline V CDR1 and CDR2: SQVTM, ANQGSEA. This CDR3 is built from 13 residues.

V gene TRBV2 combines with J gene TRBJ1-2; D gene ambiguous. Trimming took 2 bases from V and 6 from J, leaving 13 bases between them. This CDR3 has 14 amino acids. The germline V gene encodes CDR1 SNHLY and CDR2 FYNNEI. CDR3 region: CASSEQITIHGYTF. In DNA form, the CDR3 reads TGTGCCAGCAGTGAACAGATTACTATACATGGCTACACCTTC.

This clonotype was seen a few times. The V and J genes are TRBV12-3 or TRBV12-4 and TRBJ1-2; D might be TRBD1 (6 bases). V lost 4 bases to trimming and J lost 4 bases, with 10 bases between them. This CDR3 has 13 amino acids. CDR3 loop: CASSSNRVYGYTF. The CDR3 DNA reads as TGTGCCAGCAGTTCGAACAGGGTCTATGGCTACACCTTC.

This chain links TRBV29-1 with TRBJ1-2, with D uncertain. The CDR3 extends over 13 amino acids. Germline assignment: CDR1 SQVTM and CDR2 ANQGSEA. The germline V and J ends were trimmed by 5 bases and 7 bases, with 17 bases remaining between them. The CDR3 sequence: CSVPSPGTGGYTF. The CDR3 DNA follows: TGCAGCGTTCCCTCTCCGGGCACTGGTGGCTACACCTTC.

The chain carries TRBV20-1 and TRBJ2-7, with 8 bases identical to TRBD1. Germline V CDR1 and CDR2: DFQATT, SNEGSKA (reference sequence). J gave up 0 bases and V 6 bases, and 7 bases lay outside the gene matches. This CDR3 spans 14 amino acids. CDR3 region: CSATRDRSSYEQYF. DNA of the CDR3: TGCAGTGCCACCCGGGACAGGAGCTCCTACGAGCAGTACTTC.

The V and J genes are TRBV13 and TRBJ1-2, with D maybe TRBD1 (5 bases). Looked up from germline, CDR1 is PRHDT and CDR2 is FYEKMQ (reference sequence). The V gene lost 3 bases and the J gene lost 7 bases, with 9 bases spanning the gap. This CDR3 contains 12 residues. The DNA for the CDR3 is TGTGCCAGCAGCTTTGGGGGGTCTGGCTACACCTTC. Amino acid sequence: CASSFGGSGYTF.

This rearrangement joins TRBV2 to TRBJ1-2; D might be TRBD1 (6 bases). CDR3 length: 14 residues. The germline gives CDR1 SNHLY, CDR2 FYNNEI. V lost 7 bases, J lost 6 bases, and 18 bases lay in between. CDR3 DNA: TGTGCCAGCAAAAAAGTGACAGGAATGGATGGCTACACCTTC. This codes for CASKKVTGMDGYTF.